This T cell receptor beta chain comes out of a study of monozygotic twins with inflammatory bowel disease. Study-level findings and limits: T cell subtypes were not distinguishable in this analysis.

The unique tags termed UMIs, each holding a 6-nucleotide sample barcode, were added by means of template switching. TCRdb reprocessed the 5' RACE reads and reports one entry per CDR3 protein, with no DNA. This sample's table reports hundreds of thousands of distinct CDR3 sequences. Sampling involved one blood draw (2.5 ml) for every donor. Whole blood, unsorted for T cells, was the source of total RNA. A note on this clonotype: Its target is unknown.

Sequencing used blood. The receptor was derived from a human donor with ulcerative colitis or Crohn's disease, or a healthy co-twin of an affected twin (not recorded which).

The CDR3: CASSTRDRGGYTF. The chain has TRBV5-1 and TRBJ1-2; TCRdb gives TRBD1 as the D gene, but with no DNA this cannot be confirmed. Per germline, CDR1 SGHRS and CDR2 YFSETQ. The CDR3 has 13 amino acids.